The following is a TCR beta chain sequence with its context. The antigen remains unidentified. This record comes from a study of blood T cells in healthy people across ages. Study context: Template switching picked up about one barcoded beta molecule for each two T cells.

Then a second PCR, running roughly 6 to 11 cycles, was carried out with a sample-barcoded 5' primer and a J-beta primer mix. TCRdb re-called the 5' RACE reads with MiXCR, one entry per CDR3 protein. The table lists 650,000 to 900,000 distinct CDR3 sequences, around 68% of them singletons. Whole-study findings and limits: With naive T cell percentage, TCR beta diversity showed a strong correlation.

Germline V gives CDR1 SGHTA, CDR2 FQGNSA. The V gene lost 6 bases and the J gene lost 5 bases, with 14 bases spanning the gap. This CDR3 is 14 amino acids long. The V and J genes are TRBV7-2 and TRBJ2-1, with TRBD1 as a possible D gene (6 bases). This TCR came from a man aged 25 to 45 in good health. The specimen was blood. DNA for the CDR3: TGTGCCAGCAGTTACCAGGGGACCCACAATGAGCAGTTCTTC. It translates to CASSYQGTHNEQFF.